These T cell receptor beta chains were read from a single sample in a study of shared clonotypes between healthy human individuals. Libraries were prepared by immunoSEQ multiplex PCR; TCRdb keeps only in-frame clonotypes and omits some of them. The table records some 2 million clones, approximately 95% of them present only once. The sequencing sample was made of naive CD8+ T cells sorted from blood. These receptors originate from a man aged 18 to 30 in good health. Both conserved end residues are part of each CDR3. D genes are given only for firm matches. A clone size is listed for some rows: how often the clone was seen (once, few, many), or a class if it is expanded.

d_gene | j_gene | v_gene | abundance | CDR3nt | CDR3aa
TRBD1 | TRBJ1-1 | TRBV5-6 | . | TGTGCCAGCACTAAACAGGGGCAGATCAACACTGAAGCTTTCTTT | CASTKQGQINTEAFF
TRBD1 | TRBJ2-7 | TRBV10-1 | . | TGCGCCAGCAGTGATCCGGGACAGGGATCCTACGAGCAGTACTTC | CASSDPGQGSYEQYF
. | TRBJ2-1 | TRBV28 | . | TGTGCCAGCGGGGGCCCGGCCGATGAGCAGTTCTTC | CASGGPADEQFF
TRBD1 | TRBJ2-1 | TRBV7-2 | . | TGTGCCAGCAGCTCGCATCTCCGGGACAGCATCTACAATGAGCAGTTCTTC | CASSSHLRDSIYNEQFF
TRBD2 | TRBJ2-3 | TRBV16 | . | TGTGCCAGCAGCCAATCCGCCCTAGCGGGGGGGCCAGATACGCAGTATTTT | CASSQSALAGGPDTQYF
TRBD2 | TRBJ2-1 | TRBV19 | . | TGTGCCAGTAGTATAGATCAACTAGCGACCCCGCAGTTCTTC | CASSIDQLATPQFF
TRBD2 | TRBJ2-1 | TRBV4-3 | . | TGCGCCAGCAGCCAAGGGGTAGCGGGAGAGGACAATGAGCAGTTCTTC | CASSQGVAGEDNEQFF
. | TRBJ1-2 | TRBV11-2 | . | TGTGCCAGCAGCTTAGAATTCAACTATGGCTACACCTTC | CASSLEFNYGYTF
TRBD1 | TRBJ1-3 | TRBV7-9 | . | TGTGCCAGCAGCTTATGGACAGGGGGCGAAAACACCATATATTTT | CASSLWTGGENTIYF
TRBD1 | TRBJ1-2 | TRBV19 | . | TGTGCCAGTAGGAGGGGGCTGGACTATGGCTACACCTTC | CASRRGLDYGYTF
TRBD1 | TRBJ2-3 | TRBV13 | . | TGTGCCAGCAGCTTAGGCGGGGGGACAGGGCCAGATACGCAGTATTTT | CASSLGGGTGPDTQYF
. | TRBJ2-1 | TRBV4-1 | . | TGCGCCAGCAACCTCGGATACGGGGGAGGCAATGAGCAGTTCTTC | CASNLGYGGGNEQFF
TRBD1 | TRBJ2-7 | TRBV11-2 | . | TGTGCCAGCAGCTGGGACAGCCACTACGAGCAGTACTTC | CASSWDSHYEQYF
TRBD1 | TRBJ2-7 | TRBV10-3 | . | TGTGCCATCACCGCCGGGACAGGGGCAGGAGAGCAGTACTTC | CAITAGTGAGEQYF
. | TRBJ2-5 | TRBV6-5 | . | TGTGCCAGCAGTTATGGGGTCAGGGGAGGTGAGACCCAGTACTTC | CASSYGVRGGETQYF
. | TRBJ2-7 | TRBV27 | . | TGTGCCAGCAGTTTAGACTCGGAATCCTACGAGCAGTACTTC | CASSLDSESYEQYF
. | TRBJ2-7 | TRBV30 | . | TGTGCCTGGAGTGTCGGGGGTTTATACGAGCAGTACTTC | CAWSVGGLYEQYF
. | TRBJ2-1 | TRBV5-6 | . | TGTGCCAGCAGCTTGGTCAGGGATGAGCAGTTCTTC | CASSLVRDEQFF
TRBD1 | TRBJ2-7 | TRBV29-1 | . | TGCAGCGTTTCCAACAGGGACAGGGGGGCCTACGAGCAGTACTTC | CSVSNRDRGAYEQYF
. | TRBJ2-6 | TRBV27 | . | TGTGCCAGCAGCCCCTCCCCGACAGGCTACTCTGGGGCCAACGTCCTGACTTTC | CASSPSPTGYSGANVLTF
. | TRBJ2-5 | TRBV9 | . | TGTGCCAGCAGCTTAGGGACGAGTCAAGAGACCCAGTACTTC | CASSLGTSQETQYF
. | TRBJ2-7 | TRBV6-5 | . | TGTGCCACTCAGGCGATAAGGGAGCAGTACTTC | CATQAIREQYF
TRBD1 | TRBJ1-2 | TRBV4-1 | . | TGCGCCAGCAGCCAAGATGAGGGGGCTGATGGCTACACCTTC | CASSQDEGADGYTF
. | TRBJ1-5 | TRBV10-3 | . | TGTGCCATCCAATCGGTCGGCGATCAGCCCCAGCATTTT | CAIQSVGDQPQHF
. | TRBJ2-2 | TRBV2 | . | TGTGCCAGCGGGGAGTACACCGGGGAGCTGTTTTTT | CASGEYTGELFF
. | TRBJ2-7 | TRBV6-5 | . | TGTGCCAGCAGTTACGGCTTGGGCTACGAGCAGTACTTC | CASSYGLGYEQYF
TRBD2 | TRBJ2-1 | TRBV11-2 | . | TGTGCCAGCAGCTTAGGGGGAGGGAACTCCTACAATGAGCAGTTCTTC | CASSLGGGNSYNEQFF
. | TRBJ2-7 | TRBV4-1 | . | TGCGCCAGCAGCCAAGGCAGGGAGTACGAGCAGTACTTC | CASSQGREYEQYF
. | TRBJ1-4 | TRBV13 | . | TGTGCCAGCAGCTCTAAAGGAACAACTAATGAAAAACTGTTTTTT | CASSSKGTTNEKLFF
TRBD1 | TRBJ2-7 | TRBV6-5 | . | TGTGCCAGCAGTCCGGGACAGGGGTCCGGCGAGCAGTACTTC | CASSPGQGSGEQYF
. | TRBJ1-1 | TRBV7-6 | . | TGTGCCAGCAGCTTGGTGACAGAAGAGAACACTGAAGCTTTCTTT | CASSLVTEENTEAFF
. | TRBJ2-6 | TRBV6-5 | . | TGTGCCAGCAGTTACTGGTCTGGGGCCAACGTCCTGACTTTC | CASSYWSGANVLTF
. | TRBJ2-5 | TRBV7-9 | . | TGTGCCAGCAGCTTATTAGATCCCCGGACAGCTCAAGAGACCCAGTACTTC | CASSLLDPRTAQETQYF
. | TRBJ2-2 | TRBV6-5 | . | TGTGCCAGCAGTTACTCGGGGGGACCCACCGGGGAGCTGTTTTTT | CASSYSGGPTGELFF
TRBD1 | TRBJ2-2 | TRBV6-5 | . | TGTGCCAGCAGCCCCCGGGACAGGGACACCGGGGAGCTGTTTTTT | CASSPRDRDTGELFF
TRBD2 | TRBJ2-7 | TRBV5-6 | . | TGTGCCAGCAGCTGGGGGGAGGGACCCTACGAGCAGTACTTC | CASSWGEGPYEQYF
. | TRBJ1-5 | TRBV6-1 | . | TGTGCCAGCAGTGCCGGGACATTTAGCAATCAGCCCCAGCATTTT | CASSAGTFSNQPQHF
. | TRBJ1-4 | TRBV6-1 | . | TGTGCCAGCAGTGAAGCGCTTGGGCTAGATGAAAAACTGTTTTTT | CASSEALGLDEKLFF
. | TRBJ1-1 | TRBV29-1 | . | TGCAGCGCTACGGATCCAGAAGCTTTCTTT | CSATDPEAFF
TRBD2 | TRBJ2-3 | TRBV5-1 | . | TGCGCCAGCAGCGCTGCTCGCTCGCTAGCGGGGGGTCCCACAGATACGCAGTATTTT | CASSAARSLAGGPTDTQYF
. | TRBJ2-3 | TRBV2 | . | TGTGCCAGCAGTGAAGTTTTAAGCACAGATACGCAGTATTTT | CASSEVLSTDTQYF
. | TRBJ1-1 | TRBV30 | . | TGTGCCTGGAGTGTAAAGGGCTGGAACACTGAAGCTTTCTTT | CAWSVKGWNTEAFF
TRBD2 | TRBJ2-7 | TRBV5-1 | . | TGCGCCAGCACTTGGACTAGCGGGAGTGGTGAGCAGTACTTC | CASTWTSGSGEQYF
TRBD2 | TRBJ2-4 | TRBV5-4 | . | TGTGCCTACCGCCCCCAGGGGCGGGGGGTAGGAAACATTCAGTACTTC | CAYRPQGRGVGNIQYF
TRBD1 | TRBJ2-2 | TRBV13 | . | TGTGCCAGCAGCCCACAGGGGGCTATTTACACCGGGGAGCTGTTTTTT | CASSPQGAIYTGELFF
. | TRBJ1-5 | TRBV5-6 | . | TGTGCCAGCAGCTCCGGCCTTGCTTGGCAGCCCCAGCATTTT | CASSSGLAWQPQHF
. | TRBJ1-5 | TRBV27 | once | TGTGCCAGCAGTTCCGGTGGCCATAGCAATCAGCCCCAGCATTTT | CASSSGGHSNQPQHF
. | TRBJ2-5 | TRBV27 | . | TGTGCCAGCAGTTTCGGGGGTGGGGAGACCCAGTACTTC | CASSFGGGETQYF